The clone carrying this TCR beta chain was observed many times. These data originate in a study of regulatory T cells in long-lasting Graves disease. For TCR beta, libraries came from iRepertoire HTBI primers and Arm-PCR of CDR3 regions. One entry per CDR3 protein results from TCRdb running MiXCR on the multiplex PCR reads. The repertoire holds 400,000 to 500,000 distinct CDR3 sequences, with 16% as singletons. The sample's time point: newly diagnosed GD, antithyroid drugs for less than 3 months. RNA extracted from PBMCs served as the sequencing template. With 1 base clipped from V and 9 bases from J, the junction kept 7 bases outside the gene matches. CDR1 is SEHNR, CDR2 FQNEAQ, per germline (reference sequence). The CDR3 loop spans 15 amino acids. These data were likewise used in another study, on T cells in Graves' hyperthyroidism and ophthalmopathy. That work states: Thyroid ultrasound and orbital computed tomography, with clinical symptoms and serum thyroxine and TRAb, informed diagnoses. First-round RT-PCR with HTBI primers amplified the TCR CDR3 region. Within blood appeared most thyroid clonotypes that had expanded above 0.001.

The rearrangement uses TRBV7-9 and TRBJ2-3; 10 bases align to TRBD2. Specimen: peripheral blood mononuclear cells (PBMCs), collected at new diagnosis, from a patient treated with antithyroid drugs. The TCR originated in a woman aged 30 to 39 with Graves disease. Here the CDR3 reads CASSLVTLAGVTQYF. The CDR3 DNA reads TGTGCCAGCAGCTTAGTTACCCTAGCGGGAGTAACGCAGTATTTT.